This T cell receptor (beta chain) was observed in a study of blood T cell repertoires in COVID-19. About the study: The United States, Italy and Spain provided the acute and convalescent COVID-19 samples. From T cells, B-cell-depleted T cells, or PBMCs came the material, which was cDNA or gDNA.

Original processing notes: From reference gene primer amplification, estimates of nucleated cell counts were derived. Repertoires were generated with immunoSEQ multiplex PCR, while TCRdb's copy carries only in-frame clones and drops some. V and J calls and clone size are as listed in that table; D and trimming were resolved from the DNA. The sample has about 74,000 clones, around 88% seen once. The CDR3 loop spans 14 amino acids. Germline V gene lookup returns CDR1 SGHKS and CDR2 YYEKEE (reference sequence). Germline trimming cut 3 bases from V and 7 bases from J; bases unmatched to any gene: 9. Sequencing used peripheral blood. The TCR originated in a woman of 80 years or more with acute or convalescent COVID-19. This chain uses TRBV5-5 with TRBJ1-2, with 7 bases matching TRBD1. DNA of the CDR3: TGTGCCAGCAGCTACGGGACAGTTGTGGGTGGCTACACCTTC. Translated, it gives CASSYGTVVGGYTF.